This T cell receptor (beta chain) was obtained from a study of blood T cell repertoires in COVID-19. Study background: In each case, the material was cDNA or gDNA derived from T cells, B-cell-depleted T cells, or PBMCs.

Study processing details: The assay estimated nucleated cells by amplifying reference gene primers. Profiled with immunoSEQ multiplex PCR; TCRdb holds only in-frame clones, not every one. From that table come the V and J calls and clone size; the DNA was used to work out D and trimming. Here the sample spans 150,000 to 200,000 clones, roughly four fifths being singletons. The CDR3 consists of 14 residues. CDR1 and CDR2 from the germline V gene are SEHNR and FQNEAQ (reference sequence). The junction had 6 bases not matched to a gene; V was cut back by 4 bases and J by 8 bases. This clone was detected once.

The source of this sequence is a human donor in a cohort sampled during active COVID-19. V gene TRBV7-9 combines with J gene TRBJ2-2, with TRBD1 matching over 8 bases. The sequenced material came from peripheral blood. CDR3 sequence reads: CASSSRQGKGELFF. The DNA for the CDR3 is TGTGCCAGCAGCTCCCGACAGGGGAAGGGGGAGCTGTTTTTT.